These 9 T cell receptor beta chains came from one sample sequenced in a study of blood T cell repertoires in COVID-19. Produced via immunoSEQ multiplex PCR; TCRdb's table is partial and in-frame only. Of approximately 260,000 clones listed, more than 80% are singletons. The specimen was peripheral blood. The receptors were sampled from a woman in her thirties or forties with acute or convalescent COVID-19.

The rearrangement uses TRBV19 and TRBJ2-2; 8 bases are shared with TRBD1. After removal of 3 bases from V and 0 bases from J, the junction contained 24 bases not matched to a gene. CDR3 length equals 23 residues. The germline V gene encodes CDR1 LNHDA and CDR2 SQIVND (reference sequence). The CDR3 coding sequence is TGTGCCAGTAGTATCGCTGAGATGATCCAGGGGGCTGGTATAATCACGAACACCGGGGAGCTGTTTTTT. This encodes CASSIAEMIQGAGIITNTGELFF.

This clone was detected only a few times. This chain joins TRBV7-9 and TRBJ1-4; no firm D call. This CDR3 comprises 15 residues. The germline gives CDR1 SEHNR, CDR2 FQNEAQ (reference sequence). The V end was cut by 7 bases, the J end by 5 bases, with 17 bases between. The CDR3 DNA is TGTGCCAGCAACCCCGGTACCGCGGGAAATGAAAAACTGTTTTTT. This translates into CASNPGTAGNEKLFF.

This chain's CDR3 is CASSLGQGLKSYNEQFF. The CDR3 DNA reads as TGCGCCAGCAGCTTGGGACAGGGGCTGAAGTCCTACAATGAGCAGTTCTTC. This sequence joins TRBV5-1 and TRBJ2-1; 8 bases agree with TRBD1. The CDR3 runs to 17 residues. The junction had 6 bases not matched to a gene; V was cut back by 0 bases and J by 1 base. Germline V lookup: CDR1 SGHRS, CDR2 YFSETQ.

The chain couples TRBV7-2 to TRBJ2-5, with D maybe TRBD2 (5 bases). This CDR3 is 15 amino acids long. Trimming took 2 bases from V and 5 from J, leaving 15 bases between them. Germline lookup yields CDR1 SGHTA and CDR2 FQGNSA. The CDR3 DNA is TGTGCCAGCAGCTTACTCCCGGGCGTAGCGGAGACCCAGTACTTC. This translates into CASSLLPGVAETQYF. Combining the CDR3 with reference TRBV7-2 and TRBJ2-5 gives the whole variable domain GAGVSQSPSNKVTEKGKDVELRCDPISGHTALYWYRQSLGQGLEFLIYFQGNSAPDKSGLPSDRFSAERTGGSVSTLTIQRTQQEDSAVYLCASSLLPGVAETQYFGPGTRLLVL.

CDR3 loop: CASSYSIFSSRSTDTQYF. As DNA, the CDR3 is TGTGCCAGCAGTTACTCGATATTCTCCAGCAGGTCCACAGATACGCAGTATTTT. This chain connects TRBV6-2 or TRBV6-3 to TRBJ2-3; D unresolved. Germline CDR1 is MNHEY and CDR2 is SVGEGT. V was cut by 0 bases and J by 2 bases, with 18 bases left in between. The CDR3 has 18 amino acids.

The rearrangement links TRBV5-4 to TRBJ2-3; D is unresolved. Trimming took off 0 bases at V and 3 bases at J, with 8 bases between the two ends. This CDR3 is 14 amino acids long. The germline V gene encodes CDR1 SGHNT and CDR2 YYREEE (reference sequence). CDR3 region: CASSLETQTDTQYF. For the CDR3, the DNA is TGTGCCAGCAGCTTGGAGACTCAGACAGATACGCAGTATTTT.

V usage is TRBV5-4 and J usage is TRBJ2-2, with D possibly TRBD2 on 6 matching bases. V shed 0 bases and J shed 0 bases, with 18 bases lying between them. CDR1 and CDR2 (germline): SGHNT, YYREEE (reference sequence). CDR3 length: 19 residues. The DNA for the CDR3 is TGTGCCAGCAGCTTGGCGATCCTAGCGCGGAACCCGAACACCGGGGAGCTGTTTTTT. Residues: CASSLAILARNPNTGELFF. The variable domain in full, with the rest retrieved from reference TRBV5-4 and TRBJ2-2, is ETGVTQSPTHLIKTRGQQVTLRCSSQSGHNTVSWYQQALGQGPQFIFQYYREEENGRGNFPPRFSGLQFPNYSSELNVNALELDDSALYLCASSLAILARNPNTGELFFGEGSRLTVL.

The gene calls are TRBV6-6 and TRBJ1-1; 7 bases map to TRBD1. Germline V lookup: CDR1 MNHNY, CDR2 SVGAGI (reference sequence). V was pared by 5 bases and J by 8 bases, with 11 bases of the junction left unmatched. This CDR3 is 14 amino acids long. Written as DNA, the CDR3 is TGTGCCAGCAGTCTAATAGGACAGGAGTCGGAAGCTTTCTTT. Translated: CASSLIGQESEAFF.

The rearrangement uses TRBV9 and TRBJ2-1; 9 bases agree with TRBD2. J lost 1 base, V lost 4 bases, and 15 bases had no gene match. The CDR3 sequence is 19 residues long. CDR1 is SGDLS and CDR2 is YYNGEE in the germline V gene. The CDR3 loop reads CASSTSGGGAAFSYNEQFF. Here the CDR3 DNA reads TGTGCCAGCAGCACCAGTGGCGGGGGGGCCGCTTTTTCCTACAATGAGCAGTTCTTC.